The 25 T cell receptor beta chains in this list originate from one sample, sequenced in a study of OX40 agonist ivuxolimab in advanced cancers. Sequencing was performed with immunoSEQ multiplex PCR; in TCRdb, only in-frame clones are kept and a portion is missing. The repertoire has 20,000 to 25,000 clones, roughly nine tenths of them found once; the top ten carry 29%. The source material was CD4+ or CD8+ T cells sorted from blood, sampled in a trial of the OX40 agonist ivuxolimab. These receptors all come from an adult with an advanced solid tumor such as melanoma, head and neck, liver or kidney cancer.

The chain couples TRBV30 to TRBJ2-1; 7 bases agree with TRBD2. Germline CDR1 is GTSNPN and CDR2 is SVGIG (reference sequence). V shed 1 base, J shed 4 bases, and the junction held 1 base outside the gene matches. This CDR3 region has 13 residues. The CDR3 protein is CAWSGTSYNEQFF. In nucleotides, the CDR3 is TGTGCCTGGAGTGGGACTAGTTACAATGAGCAGTTCTTC.

The V call is TRBV6-6, the J call TRBJ1-3; D not resolved. The CDR3 totals 15 residues. Trimming removed 0 bases at V and 0 bases at J, with 6 bases between. Germline-derived CDR1 and CDR2 are MNHNY and SVGAGI (reference sequence). CDR3 protein: CASSYSGGSGNTIYF. As DNA, the CDR3 is TGTGCCAGCAGTTACTCTGGCGGCTCTGGAAACACCATATATTTT.

The V and J genes are TRBV9 and TRBJ2-2; D is ambiguous. The CDR3 has 12 amino acids. V gave up 4 bases and J gave up 2 bases, with 3 bases separating them. CDR1 and CDR2 (germline): SGDLS, YYNGEE. This chain's CDR3 is CASSPNTGELFF. CDR3 DNA: TGTGCCAGCAGCCCCAACACCGGGGAGCTGTTTTTT.

In its sample, this clone was seen a few times. The chain uses TRBV7-8 and TRBJ2-7; the D gene could be TRBD1 or TRBD2 (6 bases each). V lost 5 bases and J 0 bases, leaving 8 bases between the germline ends. Germline V gives CDR1 SGHVS, CDR2 FQNEAQ. This CDR3 contains 13 residues. The CDR3 region is CASSPGASYEQYF. CDR3 bases: TGTGCCAGCAGCCCGGGGGCCTCCTACGAGCAGTACTTC.

The J gene is TRBJ1-1, the V gene TRBV5-8, with a tentative D call TRBD1 (5 bases). The CDR3 runs to 11 residues. CDR1 and CDR2 (germline): SGHTS, YDEGEE. V lost 1 base, J lost 7 bases, and 5 bases lay in between. The CDR3 loop reads CASSLTGEAFF. CDR3 coding DNA: TGTGCCAGCAGCTTGACAGGTGAAGCTTTCTTT.

V is TRBV5-4 and J is TRBJ1-2, with 9 positions matching TRBD1. Germline V gene lookup returns CDR1 SGHNT and CDR2 YYREEE (reference sequence). This CDR3 has 13 residues. J gave up 2 bases and V 7 bases, and 3 bases lay outside the gene matches. CDR3 nucleotide sequence: TGTGCCAGCCGCGGACAGGGGAACTATGGCTACACCTTC. It is translated as CASRGQGNYGYTF.

The chain is built from TRBV4-3 and TRBJ1-5; TRBD1 is a possible D gene (5 bases). Germline V gene sequence: CDR1 LGHNA, CDR2 YSLEER. V was pared by 4 bases and J by 3 bases, with 13 bases between. The CDR3 runs to 15 residues. The CDR3 protein is CASSPTRQINQPQHF. CDR3 DNA: TGCGCCAGCAGCCCCACTAGACAGATCAATCAGCCCCAGCATTTT.

In its sample, this clone was seen a few times. The chain joins TRBV19 to TRBJ1-1, with 9 bases aligning to TRBD1. CDR3 length equals 15 residues. The germline V gene has CDR1 LNHDA and CDR2 SQIVND (reference sequence). Trimming at V came to 1 base and at J to 3 bases, leaving 3 bases not matched to a gene. CDR3: CASSIATGGYTEAFF. The DNA of the CDR3 is TGTGCCAGTAGTATAGCCACAGGGGGCTACACTGAAGCTTTCTTT.

V gene TRBV6-1 combines with J gene TRBJ1-1; D is unresolved. V gave up 2 bases and J gave up 0 bases, with 13 bases separating them. The V gene's germline CDR1 is MNHNS and CDR2 SASEGT. The CDR3 extends over 16 amino acids. CDR3 sequence: CASSELTGPLNTEAFF. CDR3 DNA: TGTGCCAGCAGTGAACTTACCGGACCCCTGAACACTGAAGCTTTCTTT.

The chain recombines TRBV11-3 with TRBJ1-2; 8 bases line up with TRBD1. Per germline, CDR1 SGHNT and CDR2 YENEEA. The CDR3 extends over 15 amino acids. V lost 1 base and J lost 8; bases outside the gene matches: 9. In DNA, the CDR3 is TGTGCCAGCAGCTTAGCGTTGAGACAGGGGCGAGGCTACACCTTC. Its protein is CASSLALRQGRGYTF.

The CDR3 spells CASSLGSASSYNEQFF. CDR3 DNA sequence: TGTGCCAGCAGCTTAGGTTCCGCGAGCTCCTACAATGAGCAGTTCTTC. The J gene is TRBJ2-1, the V gene TRBV7-9; D call uncertain. The length of the CDR3 is 16 residues. V shed 1 base and J shed 0 bases, with 10 bases lying between them. Germline V gives CDR1 SEHNR, CDR2 FQNEAQ (reference sequence).

J is TRBJ2-1 and V is TRBV5-6; TRBD1 aligns across 7 bases. CDR1 SGHDT and CDR2 YYEEEE come from the germline V gene. The CDR3 spans 16 residues. J was trimmed by 5 bases and V by 0 bases; bases with no gene match: 8. The DNA for the CDR3 is TGTGCCAGCAGCTTGGCCAGGGACAGAGTCCACAATGAGCAGTTCTTC. Protein sequence: CASSLARDRVHNEQFF.

The J gene is TRBJ2-7, the V gene TRBV7-8; 10 bases align to TRBD2. Germline trimming cut 5 bases from V and 0 bases from J; bases unmatched to any gene: 1. The V gene's germline CDR1 is SGHVS and CDR2 FQNEAQ. This CDR3 region has 14 residues. CDR3 sequence: CASSPSGSSYEQYF. In DNA form, the CDR3 reads TGTGCCAGCAGCCCTAGCGGGAGCTCCTACGAGCAGTACTTC.

V is TRBV15 and J is TRBJ1-4, with no clear D. Trimming left V 5 bases short and J 4 bases short, with 14 bases between. CDR1 is LNHNV, CDR2 YYDKDF, per germline (reference sequence). The CDR3 is 15 residues long. CDR3 DNA: TGTGCCACCAGCGGACGTGCCAGAGTTAATGAAAAACTGTTTTTT. Translating it yields CATSGRARVNEKLFF.

In DNA form, the CDR3 reads TGCAGCGTTGAAGGCCAGGGGGGACCCTACGAGCAGTACTTC. Amino acid sequence: CSVEGQGGPYEQYF. The V and J genes are TRBV29-1 and TRBJ2-7, with a possible D match to TRBD1 (7 bases). The germline gives CDR1 SQVTM, CDR2 ANQGSEA. V was shortened by 1 base and J by 2 bases, with 12 bases between the two germline ends. The CDR3 runs 14 residues.

This clone was counted once. The chain joins TRBV9 to TRBJ1-2; TRBD1 matches 9 bases. Germline CDR1 and CDR2: SGDLS and YYNGEE. V shed 3 bases, J shed 1 base, and the junction held 4 bases outside the gene matches. The CDR3 totals 15 residues. The CDR3 nucleotides read TGTGCCAGCAGCGGCTCGGGACAGGGTAACTATGGCTACACCTTC. The encoded protein is CASSGSGQGNYGYTF.

The chain has TRBV28 and TRBJ2-7; 10 positions match TRBD2. V lost 6 bases and J lost 12; bases outside the gene matches: 8. Germline CDR1 MDHEN, CDR2 SYDVKM. There are 12 residues in the CDR3. The CDR3 nucleotides are TGTGCCAGCAGCCGTTCTCTAGCGGGAGTGTACTTC. It yields the protein CASSRSLAGVYF.

The V call is TRBV14, the J call TRBJ1-2, with D possibly matching TRBD1 (6 bases). The V gene's germline CDR1 is SGHDN and CDR2 FVKESK. The CDR3 sequence is 15 residues long. With 0 bases removed from V and 8 bases from J, the gap between germline ends came to 16 bases. DNA of the CDR3: TGTGCCAGCAGCCAAGATCAATGGGGGCGGAAGGGCTACACCTTC. It codes for CASSQDQWGRKGYTF.

The chain employs TRBV4-1 and TRBJ1-1; perhaps TRBD1 as D (6 bases). Per germline, CDR1 MGHRA and CDR2 YSYEKL. The CDR3 has 13 amino acids. The germline V and J ends were trimmed by 1 base and 11 bases, with 14 bases remaining between them. The CDR3 DNA reads TGCGCCAGCAGCCAAGGGGGGACATTTGGCGCTTTCTTT. Its translation is CASSQGGTFGAFF.

The gene calls are TRBV7-2 and TRBJ1-5, with no clear D. The CDR3 has 13 residues. Germline lookup yields CDR1 SGHTA and CDR2 FQGNSA. V was clipped by 1 base and J by 3 bases, with 4 bases between them. CDR3 in amino acids: CASSLGFNQPQHF. CDR3 sequence (DNA): TGTGCCAGCAGCTTAGGCTTCAATCAGCCCCAGCATTTT.

The V call is TRBV6-1, the J call TRBJ2-7, with D hard to call. V lost 7 bases and J lost 3, with 7 bases in between. From germline, CDR1 is MNHNS and CDR2 SASEGT. The CDR3 runs to 11 residues. The CDR3: CASTDNYEQYF. In DNA form, the CDR3 reads TGTGCCAGCACCGATAACTACGAGCAGTACTTC.

The chain couples TRBV7-8 to TRBJ2-7; 10 bases are a match to TRBD1. V shed 5 bases and J 3 bases; nucleotides not matched to a gene: 7. The CDR3 covers 15 residues. CDR1 SGHVS and CDR2 FQNEAQ come from the germline V gene. Here the CDR3 DNA reads TGTGCCAGCAGCCTGGGGACAGGGGTAAACTACGAGCAGTACTTC. Translated: CASSLGTGVNYEQYF. Filled out from reference TRBV7-8 and TRBJ2-7, the complete variable domain reads GAGVSQSPRYKVAKRGQDVALRCDPISGHVSLFWYQQALGQGPEFLTYFQNEAQLDKSGLPSDRFFAERPEGSVSTLKIQRTQQEDSAVYLCASSLGTGVNYEQYFGPGTRLTVT.

The rearrangement uses TRBV11-3 and TRBJ2-7, with D possibly being TRBD1 or TRBD2 (5 bases each). The length of the CDR3 is 15 residues. From germline, CDR1 is SGHNT and CDR2 YENEEA. V was trimmed by 0 bases and J by 0 bases, leaving 9 bases between them. The DNA of the CDR3 is TGTGCCAGCAGCTTAGAAGGGACGGACTCCTACGAGCAGTACTTC. It is translated as CASSLEGTDSYEQYF.

The CDR3: CASSLAVAGDTYNEQFF. CDR3 DNA sequence: TGTGCCAGCAGCTTAGCAGTTGCGGGAGACACTTACAATGAGCAGTTCTTC. The rearrangement links TRBV7-2 to TRBJ2-1; the match to TRBD2 covers 7 bases. This CDR3 has 17 residues. Germline values: CDR1 SGHTA, CDR2 FQGNSA. Trimming at V came to 0 bases and at J to 4 bases, leaving 9 bases not matched to a gene.

The chain has TRBV28 and TRBJ1-4; 7 nucleotides line up with TRBD1. Germline loops: CDR1 MDHEN, CDR2 SYDVKM. The CDR3 totals 15 residues. J gave up 8 bases and V 2 bases, and 8 bases lay outside the gene matches. CDR3: CASSLVDRVGEKLFF. CDR3 DNA sequence: TGTGCCAGCAGTTTAGTTGACAGGGTCGGCGAAAAACTGTTTTTT.